The 2 T cell receptor beta chains reported below all come from one sample, sequenced in a study of PD-1 blockade in classical Hodgkin lymphoma. All patients experienced relapse after autologous stem cell transplantation, and brentuximab vedotin exposure was variable. Repertoires were generated with immunoSEQ multiplex PCR, while TCRdb's copy carries only in-frame clones and drops some. The sample comprises about 150,000 clones, approximately 72% of which are singletons, and roughly 10% rests with the top ten. The sample consisted of peripheral blood mononuclear cells (PBMCs), taken before the second cycle of nivolumab. The receptor source for this set is a human donor with classical Hodgkin lymphoma.

The chain couples TRBV18 to TRBJ1-1; D is ambiguous. V was trimmed by 0 bases and J by 1 base, leaving 0 bases between them. CDR3 length: 12 amino acids. Germline lookup yields CDR1 KGHSH and CDR2 LQKENI. CDR3 nucleotide sequence: TGTGCCAGCTCACCACCGAACACTGAAGCTTTCTTT. The encoded protein is CASSPPNTEAFF.

The rearrangement joins TRBV7-2 to TRBJ2-7; D possibly matches TRBD1 or TRBD2 (5 bases each). The CDR3 has 15 residues. Germline CDR1 is SGHTA and CDR2 is FQGNSA. The V end lost 7 bases, the J end lost 3 bases, and 19 bases lay between the germline ends. The DNA for the CDR3 is TGTGCCAGCAACTTGGGACCAGGTTCCCTCTACGAGCAGTACTTC. It encodes CASNLGPGSLYEQYF.